Presented here are 20 T cell receptor beta chains from one specimen sequenced in a study of shared clonotypes between healthy human individuals. The protocol was immunoSEQ multiplex PCR, while the TCRdb copy is restricted to in-frame clones and leaves out a portion. The repertoire holds hundreds of thousands of clones, 70% to 80% seen once, with under 15% in the top ten. The sequencing input was PBMCs. The receptors derive from a woman in her thirties or forties in good health. Some clones in this sample may be carry-over from other donors' samples.

The chain links TRBV4-1 to TRBJ2-1, with a tentative D call TRBD2 (8 bases). The CDR3 has 14 residues. V lost 2 bases, J lost 10 bases, and 15 bases lay in between. Germline assignment: CDR1 MGHRA and CDR2 YSYEKL. The chain's CDR3 is CASSQRGRGDEQFF. For the CDR3, the DNA is TGCGCCAGCAGCCAAAGGGGGCGGGGGGACGAGCAGTTCTTC.

This clone appeared a single time. The rearrangement uses TRBV7-9 and TRBJ2-3, with TRBD1 matching over 7 bases. This CDR3 comprises 14 residues. CDR1 SEHNR and CDR2 FQNEAQ come from the germline V gene (reference sequence). With V trimmed by 3 bases and J by 3 bases, 3 bases remained unmatched. CDR3 nucleotides: TGTGCCAGCAGCTTTTGGACAGGTACAGATACGCAGTATTTT. Protein product: CASSFWTGTDTQYF.

The genes are TRBV10-2 and TRBJ2-7; TRBD1 might be the D (5 bases). The CDR3 is 16 residues long. Germline loops: CDR1 WSHSY, CDR2 SAAADI. Trimming stripped 2 bases from V and 7 bases from J, with 21 bases between. The CDR3 bases are TGCGCCAGCAGTGAGCCCCGACAGCTCCCGGTAGGGGAGCAGTACTTC. Its protein is CASSEPRQLPVGEQYF.

This clone was detected once. One base away lies a much larger clone, so this may be a sequencing read error. The V and J genes are TRBV4-3 and TRBJ2-1, with D maybe TRBD2 (6 bases). The CDR3 extends over 15 amino acids. Germline CDR1 and CDR2: LGHNA and YSLEER. This CDR3 is CAGSQERGAYNEQFF. For the CDR3, the DNA is TGCGCCGGCAGCCAAGAACGCGGGGCCTACAATGAGCAGTTCTTC.

The chain is built from TRBV4-1 and TRBJ1-4; tentative D call: TRBD1 (5 bases). V was pared by 4 bases and J by 8 bases, with 17 bases between. Germline CDR1 is MGHRA and CDR2 is YSYEKL. The CDR3 is 15 amino acids. CDR3 loop: CASSPQGALAEKLFF. The CDR3 DNA is TGCGCCAGCAGCCCCCAGGGCGCGCTGGCCGAAAAACTGTTTTTT.

The rearrangement joins TRBV28 to TRBJ2-4; 7 nucleotides align to TRBD2. With V trimmed by 6 bases and J by 9 bases, 8 bases remained unmatched. This CDR3 has 13 residues. Per germline, CDR1 MDHEN and CDR2 SYDVKM. Written as DNA, the CDR3 is TGTGCCAGCAGGAGCGGGGTGAGAGGCATTCAGTACTTC. Protein product: CASRSGVRGIQYF.

The chain uses TRBV27 and TRBJ2-1; D is undetermined. With 8 bases removed from V and 11 bases from J, the gap between germline ends came to 10 bases. The CDR3 runs 10 residues. The V gene's germline CDR1 is MNHEY and CDR2 SMNVEV (reference sequence). CDR3: CASGPFKQFF. The DNA for the CDR3 is TGTGCCAGCGGACCGTTCAAGCAGTTCTTC.

The chain couples TRBV11-3 to TRBJ2-2; TRBD1 matches 7 bases. The CDR3 sequence is 14 residues long. Per the germline V gene, CDR1 is SGHNT and CDR2 is YENEEA. With 5 bases clipped from V and 3 bases from J, the junction kept 3 bases outside the gene matches. The CDR3 protein is CASSEQGHTGELFF. DNA for the CDR3: TGTGCCAGCAGCGAACAGGGGCACACCGGGGAGCTGTTTTTT.

The rearrangement links TRBV23-1 to TRBJ1-4; D is ambiguous. TRBV23-1 is an ORF, with its function uncertain. This CDR3 contains 15 residues. The ends were cut back, 2 bases at V and 7 bases at J, with 14 bases in the middle. The CDR3 here is CASSQRNTVIEKLFF. CDR3 DNA sequence: TGCGCCAGCAGTCAACGTAATACGGTGATTGAAAAACTGTTTTTT.

The genes are TRBV28 and TRBJ2-2; a weak D match, TRBD1 (5 bases). Germline CDR1 is MDHEN and CDR2 is SYDVKM. V was pared by 3 bases and J by 1 base, with 9 bases between. The CDR3 loop spans 15 amino acids. This chain's CDR3 is CASSLVQENTGELFF. The CDR3 DNA sequence: TGTGCCAGCAGTTTGGTACAGGAGAACACCGGGGAGCTGTTTTTT.

The chain uses TRBV9 and TRBJ1-4; TRBD1 matches at 7 bases. The germline gives CDR1 SGDLS, CDR2 YYNGEE. The CDR3 is 17 amino acids. J was trimmed by 0 bases and V by 0 bases; bases with no gene match: 5. The CDR3 reads CASSVGTGPTTNEKLFF. In DNA, the CDR3 is TGTGCCAGCAGCGTAGGGACAGGACCTACAACTAATGAAAAACTGTTTTTT.

The CDR3 DNA is TGTGCCAGCAGCTTAGAAGCTGGAAACACCATATATTTT. Translation gives CASSLEAGNTIYF. The chain carries TRBV7-9 and TRBJ1-3; no clear D. The CDR3 consists of 13 residues. Trimming cost V 1 base and J 2 bases, with 3 bases left between them. Germline CDR1 reads SEHNR; CDR2 reads FQNEAQ (reference sequence). Drawing the rest from reference TRBV7-9 and TRBJ1-3, the complete variable domain is DTGVSQNPRHKITKRGQNVTFRCDPISEHNRLYWYRQTLGQGPEFLTYFQNEAQLEKSRLLSDRFSAERPKGSFSTLEIQRTEQGDSAMYLCASSLEAGNTIYFGEGSWLTVV.

The chain carries TRBV18 and TRBJ1-1; maybe TRBD1 (6 bases). Trimming cost V 2 bases and J 4 bases, with 8 bases left between them. The CDR3 sequence is 13 residues long. The germline CDR1 and CDR2 sequences are KGHSH and LQKENI. The CDR3 here is CASSPLQGTEAFF. The CDR3 nucleotides are TGTGCCAGCTCACCATTACAGGGCACTGAAGCTTTCTTT.

J is TRBJ2-6 and V is TRBV19; a possible D gene is TRBD2 (5 bases). This CDR3 region has 16 residues. In germline, CDR1 is LNHDA, CDR2 SQIVND (reference sequence). V was shortened by 0 bases and J by 1 base, with 7 bases between the two germline ends. The CDR3 loop is CASSIDGGSGANVLTF. The CDR3 coding sequence is TGTGCCAGTAGTATAGATGGAGGATCTGGGGCCAACGTCCTGACTTTC.

This clone was observed a few times. In DNA, the CDR3 is TGCGCCAGCAGCTTGGTTTCGGAGAACACTGAAGCTTTCTTT. Encoded protein: CASSLVSENTEAFF. The V call is TRBV5-1, the J call TRBJ1-1; D unresolved. From germline, CDR1 is SGHRS and CDR2 YFSETQ. CDR3 size: 14 residues. Trimming stripped 0 bases from V and 1 base from J, with 7 bases between.

This chain links TRBV6-6 with TRBJ2-5; possible D gene TRBD1, 7 bases. V was shortened by 3 bases and J by 2 bases, with 16 bases between the two germline ends. The CDR3 sequence is 16 residues long. Germline CDR1 MNHNY, CDR2 SVGAGI (reference sequence). CDR3 nucleotides: TGTGCCAGCAGTTATCTCGGGCCAGGGGGGCAAGAGACCCAGTACTTC. It specifies CASSYLGPGGQETQYF.

This clone appeared once. The chain carries TRBV30 and TRBJ2-7; D is possibly TRBD1 (6 bases). The CDR3 has 11 amino acids. V was trimmed by 5 bases and J by 4 bases, leaving 9 bases between them. Looked up from germline, CDR1 is GTSNPN and CDR2 is SVGIG (reference sequence). CDR3 sequence: CAWVGAYEQYF. CDR3 nucleotide sequence: TGTGCCTGGGTGGGGGCGTACGAGCAGTACTTC.

The genes are TRBV5-8 and TRBJ2-1, with a possible D match to TRBD2 (5 bases). Trimming left V 5 bases short and J 4 bases short, with 19 bases between. This CDR3 is 16 amino acids long. Germline CDR1 is SGHTS and CDR2 is YDEGEE. The CDR3 DNA is TGTGCCAGCAGATCCACGGTCTCCCGGGGTTACAATGAGCAGTTCTTC. As protein: CASRSTVSRGYNEQFF.

V gene TRBV28 combines with J gene TRBJ2-7; TRBD2 aligns across 14 bases. The germline CDR1 and CDR2 sequences are MDHEN and SYDVKM. J was trimmed by 4 bases and V by 10 bases; bases with no gene match: 9. The CDR3 has 15 residues. The CDR3 region has the DNA TGTGCCACCGGACTAGCGGGAGGACGCCTATACGAGCAGTACTTC. Amino acid sequence: CATGLAGGRLYEQYF. The whole variable domain, remainder taken from reference TRBV28 and TRBJ2-7, is DVKVTQSSRYLVKRTGEKVFLECVQDMDHENMFWYRQDPGLGLRLIYFSYDVKMKEKGDIPEGYSVSREKKERFSLILESASTNQTSMYLCATGLAGGRLYEQYFGPGTRLTVT.

This sequence joins TRBV9 and TRBJ2-3, with D hard to call. The CDR3 length is 13 residues. Germline V CDR1 and CDR2: SGDLS, YYNGEE. The V gene lost 0 bases and the J gene lost 5 bases, with 7 bases spanning the gap. Here the CDR3 DNA reads TGTGCCAGCAGCGTAGCCCCCGGAGATACGCAGTATTTT. Protein: CASSVAPGDTQYF.